The rows below give T cell receptor beta chains drawn from one sample of a study of metastatic and nonmetastatic thyroid tumors. Via MiXCR, TCRdb re-called the PCR reads. Of about 23,000 clones listed, 20% are singletons. Sequencing was carried out using blood. These receptors were collected from a female donor with papillary thyroid cancer or a benign thyroid nodule (not recorded which). Some clones in this sample may be carry-over from other donors' samples. CDR3s include the opening cysteine and the closing phenylalanine or tryptophan. The order of the fields is clone size, D gene, J gene, V gene, CDR3 protein, CDR3 DNA. D genes are given only for firm matches. Not every row has a clone size; where given, it reads once, few, many or a size class.

size: many; D: .; J: TRBJ1-1; V: TRBV20-1; CDR3: CSASYETEAFF; DNA: TGCAGTGCTAGCTACGAGACTGAAGCTTTCTTT
size: .; D: TRBD2; J: TRBJ2-1; V: TRBV20-1; CDR3: CSARVMAGGPRDNEQFF; DNA: TGCAGTGCTAGAGTTATGGCGGGAGGGCCCCGGGACAATGAGCAGTTCTTC
size: few; D: TRBD1; J: TRBJ2-7; V: TRBV2; CDR3: CASSRDRVEQYF; DNA: TGTGCCAGCAGTAGAGACAGGGTCGAGCAGTACTTC
size: many; D: .; J: TRBJ2-3; V: TRBV19; CDR3: CASKAGLNTDTQYF; DNA: TGTGCCAGTAAAGCAGGGCTTAACACAGATACGCAGTATTTT
size: .; D: .; J: TRBJ2-5; V: TRBV19; CDR3: CASSGSRVGETHYF; DNA: TGTGCCAGTAGTGGAAGCAGGGTGGGAGAGACCCATTACTTC
size: .; D: .; J: TRBJ2-1; V: TRBV7-3; CDR3: CASSLGPQPVNEQFF; DNA: TGTGCCAGCAGCTTAGGGCCCCAGCCTGTCAATGAGCAGTTCTTC
size: many; D: .; J: TRBJ2-1; V: TRBV12-5; CDR3: CASGLEGLTVGQFF; DNA: TGTGCTAGTGGTTTGGAGGGACTCACCGTGGGGCAGTTCTTC
size: many; D: TRBD1; J: TRBJ2-5; V: TRBV29-1; CDR3: CSASGTDGTQYF; DNA: TGCAGCGCATCCGGGACAGACGGGACCCAGTACTTC
size: many; D: TRBD2; J: TRBJ2-1; V: TRBV10-3; CDR3: CAIPVSPGTSGSAYNEQFF; DNA: TGTGCCATCCCTGTGTCTCCCGGGACTAGCGGGAGTGCCTACAATGAGCAGTTCTTC
size: .; D: .; J: TRBJ2-3; V: TRBV5-1; CDR3: CAISVGTLAVGNTDAQYF; DNA: TGCGCCATCAGCGTAGGAACCTTAGCGGTAGGGAACACAGATGCGCAGTATTTT
size: .; D: TRBD2; J: TRBJ2-1; V: TRBV28; CDR3: CASSYRSAGKYNGQFF; DNA: TGTGCCAGCAGTTACCGGTCAGCGGGAAAATACAATGGGCAGTTCTTC
size: many; D: .; J: TRBJ1-1; V: TRBV4-1; CDR3: CASSRGPGTEAFF; DNA: TGCGCCAGCAGCCGGGGCCCGGGAACTGAAGCTTTCTTT
size: .; D: .; J: TRBJ1-5; V: TRBV12-3/TRBV12-4; CDR3: CASISTGLLNQPQHF; DNA: TGTGCCAGCATATCGACAGGATTACTCAATCAGCCCCAGCATTTT
size: many; D: .; J: TRBJ1-5; V: TRBV5-1; CDR3: CASSLGRGLNQPQHF; DNA: TGCGCCAGCAGCTTGGGCAGGGGACTCAATCAGCCCCAGCATTTT
size: medium-sized; D: TRBD2; J: TRBJ2-3; V: TRBV6-4; CDR3: CASSEKTSGSDTQYF; DNA: TGTGCCAGCAGTGAGAAGACTAGCGGATCAGATACGCAGTATTTT
size: many; D: TRBD2; J: TRBJ2-5; V: TRBV27; CDR3: CASSSLAGGETQYF; DNA: TGTGCCAGCAGTTCACTAGCGGGAGGTGAGACCCAGTACTTC
size: few; D: .; J: TRBJ1-5; V: TRBV28; CDR3: CASSFNTNNQPQHF; DNA: TGTGCCAGCAGTTTCAACACCAACAATCAGCCCCAGCATTTT
size: many; D: TRBD2; J: TRBJ2-5; V: TRBV3-1; CDR3: CASSLFGRAGGETQYF; DNA: TGTGCCAGCAGCCTCTTCGGGAGGGCCGGGGGAGAGACCCAGTACTTC
size: many; D: .; J: TRBJ1-2; V: TRBV5-6; CDR3: CASSASGAFYGYTF; DNA: TGTGCCAGCAGCGCCTCGGGAGCCTTCTATGGCTACACCTTC
size: few; D: .; J: TRBJ1-2; V: TRBV28; CDR3: CASSPLTEDGYTF; DNA: TGTGCCAGCAGTCCTCTTACGGAGGATGGCTACACCTTC
size: many; D: .; J: TRBJ2-7; V: TRBV11-3; CDR3: CASSLDEAGYEQYF; DNA: TGTGCCAGCAGCTTAGATGAAGCCGGTTACGAGCAGTACTTC